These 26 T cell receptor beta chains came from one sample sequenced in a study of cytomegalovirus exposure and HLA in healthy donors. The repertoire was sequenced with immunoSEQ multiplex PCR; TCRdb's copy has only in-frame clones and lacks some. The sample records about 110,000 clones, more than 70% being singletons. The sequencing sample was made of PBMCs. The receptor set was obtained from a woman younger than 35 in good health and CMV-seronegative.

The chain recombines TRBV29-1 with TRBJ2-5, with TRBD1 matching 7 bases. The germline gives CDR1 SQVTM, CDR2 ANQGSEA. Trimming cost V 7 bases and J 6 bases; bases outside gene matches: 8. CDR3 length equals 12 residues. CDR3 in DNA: TGCAGCGCTAACAGGGGTCGTCAGACCCAGTACTTC. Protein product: CSANRGRQTQYF.

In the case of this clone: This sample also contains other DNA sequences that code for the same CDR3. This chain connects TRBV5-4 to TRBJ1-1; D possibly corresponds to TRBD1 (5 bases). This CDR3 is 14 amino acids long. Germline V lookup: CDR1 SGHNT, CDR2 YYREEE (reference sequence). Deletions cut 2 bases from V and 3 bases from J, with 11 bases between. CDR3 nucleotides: TGTGCCAGCAGCTTCGGGGGTGGGGACACTGAAGCTTTCTTT. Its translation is CASSFGGGDTEAFF.

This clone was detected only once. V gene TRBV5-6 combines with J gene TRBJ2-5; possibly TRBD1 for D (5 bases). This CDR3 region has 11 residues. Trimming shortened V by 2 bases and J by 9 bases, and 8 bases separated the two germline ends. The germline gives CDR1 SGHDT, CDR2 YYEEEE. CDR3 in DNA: TGTGCCAGCAGCTTAGAAGGGGCCCAGTACTTC. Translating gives CASSLEGAQYF. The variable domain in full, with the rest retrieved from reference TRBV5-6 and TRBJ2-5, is DAGVTQSPTHLIKTRGQQVTLRCSPKSGHDTVSWYQQALGQGPQFIFQYYEEEERQRGNFPDRFSGHQFPNYSSELNVNALLLGDSALYLCASSLEGAQYFGPGTRLLVL.

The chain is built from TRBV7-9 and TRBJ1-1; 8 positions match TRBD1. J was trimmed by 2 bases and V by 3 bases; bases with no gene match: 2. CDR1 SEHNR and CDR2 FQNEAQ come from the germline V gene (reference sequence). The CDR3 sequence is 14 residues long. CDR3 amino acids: CASSFQGANTEAFF. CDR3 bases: TGTGCCAGCAGCTTTCAGGGGGCAAACACTGAAGCTTTCTTT.

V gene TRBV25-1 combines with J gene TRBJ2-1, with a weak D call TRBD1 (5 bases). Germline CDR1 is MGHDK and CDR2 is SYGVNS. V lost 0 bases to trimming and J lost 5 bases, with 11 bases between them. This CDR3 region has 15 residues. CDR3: CASSEYREIDNEQFF. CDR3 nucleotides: TGTGCCAGCAGTGAATACAGGGAAATCGACAATGAGCAGTTCTTC.

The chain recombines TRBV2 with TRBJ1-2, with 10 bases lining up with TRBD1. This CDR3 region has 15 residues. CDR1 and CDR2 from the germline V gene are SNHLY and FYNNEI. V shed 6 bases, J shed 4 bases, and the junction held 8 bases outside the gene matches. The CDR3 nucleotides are TGTGCCAGCAGAAACCCGGGACAGGGGACCTATGGCTACACCTTC. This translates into CASRNPGQGTYGYTF.

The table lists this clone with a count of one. The CDR3 loop is CSVYDRAYGYTF. The CDR3 nucleotides read TGCAGCGTTTATGACAGGGCCTATGGCTACACCTTC. The J gene is TRBJ1-2, the V gene TRBV29-1, with 7 bases lining up with TRBD1. The CDR3 is 12 amino acids. Germline V gene sequence: CDR1 SQVTM, CDR2 ANQGSEA. Trimming took 5 bases from V and 4 from J; bases not matched to a gene: 4.

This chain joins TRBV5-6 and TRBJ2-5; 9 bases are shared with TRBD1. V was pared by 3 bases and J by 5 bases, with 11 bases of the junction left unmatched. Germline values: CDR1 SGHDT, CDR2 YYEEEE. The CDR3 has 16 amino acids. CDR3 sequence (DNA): TGTGCCAGCAGCTCCTTCTCCGGGACAGGGTGGGAGACCCAGTACTTC. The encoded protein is CASSSFSGTGWETQYF.

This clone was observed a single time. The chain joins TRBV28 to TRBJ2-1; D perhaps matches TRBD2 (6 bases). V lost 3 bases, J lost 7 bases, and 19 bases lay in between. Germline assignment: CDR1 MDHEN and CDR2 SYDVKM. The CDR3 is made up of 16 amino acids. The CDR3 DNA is TGTGCCAGCAGTTTGAGAGGGGCGGGGCGCCGTAATGAGCAGTTCTTC. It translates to CASSLRGAGRRNEQFF. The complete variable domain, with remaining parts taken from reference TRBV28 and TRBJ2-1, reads DVKVTQSSRYLVKRTGEKVFLECVQDMDHENMFWYRQDPGLGLRLIYFSYDVKMKEKGDIPEGYSVSREKKERFSLILESASTNQTSMYLCASSLRGAGRRNEQFFGPGTRLTVL.

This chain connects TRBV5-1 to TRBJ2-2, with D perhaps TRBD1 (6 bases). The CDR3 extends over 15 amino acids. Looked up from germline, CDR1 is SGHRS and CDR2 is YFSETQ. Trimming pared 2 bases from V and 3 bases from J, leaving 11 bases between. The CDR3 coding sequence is TGCGCCAGCAGCTTAACAGGGTTAGACACCGGGGAGCTGTTTTTT. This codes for CASSLTGLDTGELFF.

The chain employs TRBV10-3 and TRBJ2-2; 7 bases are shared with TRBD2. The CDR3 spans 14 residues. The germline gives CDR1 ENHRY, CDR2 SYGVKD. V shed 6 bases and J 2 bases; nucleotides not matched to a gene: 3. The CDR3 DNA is TGTGCCATCAGGCCTAGCGGTAACACCGGGGAGCTGTTTTTT. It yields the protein CAIRPSGNTGELFF.

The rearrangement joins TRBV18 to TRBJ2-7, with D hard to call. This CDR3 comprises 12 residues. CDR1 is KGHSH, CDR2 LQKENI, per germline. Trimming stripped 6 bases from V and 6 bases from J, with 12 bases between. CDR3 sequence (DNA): TGTGCCAGCTCTCCGTCCCTCGGCGAGCAGTACTTC. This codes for CASSPSLGEQYF.

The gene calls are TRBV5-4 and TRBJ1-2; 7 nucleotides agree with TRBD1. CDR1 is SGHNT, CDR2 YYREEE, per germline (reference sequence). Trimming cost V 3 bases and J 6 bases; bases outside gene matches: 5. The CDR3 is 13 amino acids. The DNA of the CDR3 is TGTGCCAGCAGCTCGGGACAGTTCGATGGCTACACCTTC. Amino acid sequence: CASSSGQFDGYTF.

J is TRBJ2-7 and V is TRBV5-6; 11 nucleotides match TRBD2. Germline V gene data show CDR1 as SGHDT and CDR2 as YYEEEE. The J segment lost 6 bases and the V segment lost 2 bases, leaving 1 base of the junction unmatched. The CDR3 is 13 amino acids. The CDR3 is CASSFLAGGEQYF. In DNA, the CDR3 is TGTGCCAGCAGCTTCCTAGCGGGAGGCGAGCAGTACTTC. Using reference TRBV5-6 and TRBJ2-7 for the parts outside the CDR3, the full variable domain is DAGVTQSPTHLIKTRGQQVTLRCSPKSGHDTVSWYQQALGQGPQFIFQYYEEEERQRGNFPDRFSGHQFPNYSSELNVNALLLGDSALYLCASSFLAGGEQYFGPGTRLTVT.

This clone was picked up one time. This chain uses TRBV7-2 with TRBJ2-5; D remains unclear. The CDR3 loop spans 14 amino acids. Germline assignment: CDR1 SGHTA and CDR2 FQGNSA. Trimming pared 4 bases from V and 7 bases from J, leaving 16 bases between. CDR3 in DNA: TGTGCCAGCAGCTATTCGTCCCTCTCGGGGACCCAGTACTTC. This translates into CASSYSSLSGTQYF.

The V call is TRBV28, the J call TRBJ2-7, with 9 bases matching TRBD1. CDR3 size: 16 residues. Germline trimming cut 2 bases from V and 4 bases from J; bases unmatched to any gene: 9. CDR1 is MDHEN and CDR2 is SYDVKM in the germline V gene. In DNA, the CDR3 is TGTGCCAGCAGTTTAGCTTCCGACAGGGGGGGATACGAGCAGTACTTC. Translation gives CASSLASDRGGYEQYF.

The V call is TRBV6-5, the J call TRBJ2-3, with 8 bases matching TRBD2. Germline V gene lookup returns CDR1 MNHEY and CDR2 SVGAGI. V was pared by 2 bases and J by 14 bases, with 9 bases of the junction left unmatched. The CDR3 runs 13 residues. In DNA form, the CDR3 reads TGTGCCAGCAGTTACAACCCCCGGACTAGCTTGTATTTT. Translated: CASSYNPRTSLYF.

The DNA of the CDR3 is TGTGCCAGTAGTTATCGGGACAGGGGCTACGAGCAGTACTTC. Protein: CASSYRDRGYEQYF. The gene calls are TRBV19 and TRBJ2-7; 10 nucleotides match TRBD1. V lost 5 bases and J lost 3; bases outside the gene matches: 4. Germline loops: CDR1 LNHDA, CDR2 SQIVND (reference sequence). This CDR3 has 14 amino acids.

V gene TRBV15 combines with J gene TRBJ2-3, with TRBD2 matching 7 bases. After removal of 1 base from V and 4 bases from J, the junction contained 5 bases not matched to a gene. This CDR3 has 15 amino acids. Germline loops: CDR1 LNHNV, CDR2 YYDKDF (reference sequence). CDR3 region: CATSRVGGGADTQYF. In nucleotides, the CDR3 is TGTGCCACCAGCAGAGTTGGGGGGGGAGCAGATACGCAGTATTTT.

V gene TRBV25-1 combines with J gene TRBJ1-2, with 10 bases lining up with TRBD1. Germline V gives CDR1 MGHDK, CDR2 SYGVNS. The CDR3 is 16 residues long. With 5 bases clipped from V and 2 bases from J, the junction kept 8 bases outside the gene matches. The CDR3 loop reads CASSLAGTGANYGYTF. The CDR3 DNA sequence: TGTGCCAGCAGTTTAGCCGGGACAGGGGCCAACTATGGCTACACCTTC.

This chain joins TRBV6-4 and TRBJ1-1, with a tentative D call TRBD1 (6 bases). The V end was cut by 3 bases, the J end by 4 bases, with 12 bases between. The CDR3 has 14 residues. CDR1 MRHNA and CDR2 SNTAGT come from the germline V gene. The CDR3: CASSESRTATEAFF. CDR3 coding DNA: TGTGCCAGCAGTGAATCACGGACAGCCACTGAAGCTTTCTTT.

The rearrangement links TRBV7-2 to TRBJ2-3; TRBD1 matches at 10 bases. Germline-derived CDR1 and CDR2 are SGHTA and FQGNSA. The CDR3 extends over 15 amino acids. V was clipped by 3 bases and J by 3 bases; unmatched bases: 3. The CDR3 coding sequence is TGTGCCAGCAGCTTGATGGGACAGGGGACAGATACGCAGTATTTT. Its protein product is CASSLMGQGTDTQYF.

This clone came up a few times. The CDR3 DNA reads TGTGCCAGCAGTTACTTCTTAACAGGGGGTGGCTACACCTTC. It is translated as CASSYFLTGGGYTF. The chain joins TRBV6-5 to TRBJ1-2, with TRBD1 matching 8 bases. With 1 base clipped from V and 7 bases from J, the junction kept 5 bases outside the gene matches. This CDR3 is built from 14 residues. Germline CDR1 is MNHEY and CDR2 is SVGAGI.

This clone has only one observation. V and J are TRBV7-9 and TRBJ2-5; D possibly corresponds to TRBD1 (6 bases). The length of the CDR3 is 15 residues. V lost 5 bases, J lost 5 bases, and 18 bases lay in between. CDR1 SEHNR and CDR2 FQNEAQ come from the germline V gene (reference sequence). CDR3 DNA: TGTGCCAGCAGCCCCCAAACAGGGACGTGGGAGACCCAGTACTTC. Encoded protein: CASSPQTGTWETQYF.

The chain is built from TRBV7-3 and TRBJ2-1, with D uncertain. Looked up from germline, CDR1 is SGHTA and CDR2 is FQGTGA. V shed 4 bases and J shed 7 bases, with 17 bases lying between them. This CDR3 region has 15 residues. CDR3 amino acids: CASSSLGPPPNEQFF. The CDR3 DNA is TGTGCCAGCAGCTCTCTCGGTCCTCCCCCGAATGAGCAGTTCTTC.

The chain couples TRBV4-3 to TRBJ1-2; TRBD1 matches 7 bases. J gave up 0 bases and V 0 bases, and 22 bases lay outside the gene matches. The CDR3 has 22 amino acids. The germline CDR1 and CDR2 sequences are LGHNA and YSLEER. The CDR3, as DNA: TGCGCCAGCAGCCAAGAAGGGGCTCGGGGGAAACAGGGGACCACTCCTAACTATGGCTACACCTTC. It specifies CASSQEGARGKQGTTPNYGYTF.